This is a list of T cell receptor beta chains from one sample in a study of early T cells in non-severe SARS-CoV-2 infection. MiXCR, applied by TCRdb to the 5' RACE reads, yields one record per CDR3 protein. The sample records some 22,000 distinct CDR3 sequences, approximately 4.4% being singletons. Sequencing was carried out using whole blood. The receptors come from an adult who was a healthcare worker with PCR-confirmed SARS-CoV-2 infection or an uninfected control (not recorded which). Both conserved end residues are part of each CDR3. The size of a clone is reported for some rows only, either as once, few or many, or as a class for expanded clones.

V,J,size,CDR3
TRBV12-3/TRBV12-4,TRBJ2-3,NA,CASSDTGSQYF
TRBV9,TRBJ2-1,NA,CASSPDSGSQNEQFF
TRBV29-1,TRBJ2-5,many,CSAILFGSKETQYF
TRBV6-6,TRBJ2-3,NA,CASSYVAGGRTDTQYF
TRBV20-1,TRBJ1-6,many,CSARGGDHSPLHF
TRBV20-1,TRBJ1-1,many,CSATTQGLGTEAFF
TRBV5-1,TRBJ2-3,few,CASSLPSGGARDTDTQYF
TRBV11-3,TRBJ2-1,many,CASQGEGGGNEQFF
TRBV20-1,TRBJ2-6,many,CSASATSGANVLTF
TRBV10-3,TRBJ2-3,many,CAISGSGAETDTQYF
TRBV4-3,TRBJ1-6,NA,CASSQARTVNDNSPLHF
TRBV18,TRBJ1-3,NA,CASGGASGNTIYF
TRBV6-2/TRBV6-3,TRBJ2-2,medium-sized,CASRWHRQTGELFF
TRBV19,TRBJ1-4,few,CASSGQGSANEKLFF
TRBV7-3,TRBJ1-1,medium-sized,CASSPATGRLPTEAFF
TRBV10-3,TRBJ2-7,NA,CAISDRGTYEQYF
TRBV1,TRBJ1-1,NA,CTSSLPLRGAGMNTEAFF
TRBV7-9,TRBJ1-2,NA,CASSNNNYGYTF
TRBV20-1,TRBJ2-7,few,CSAEGGYEQYF
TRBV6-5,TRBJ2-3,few,CASSYSAGGVKDTQYF
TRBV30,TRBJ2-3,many,CAWNTGADTQYF
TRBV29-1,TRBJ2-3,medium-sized,CSVEANRGSDTQYF
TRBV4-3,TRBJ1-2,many,CASGCGKNYGYTF
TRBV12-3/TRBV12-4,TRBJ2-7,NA,CASSLRTGAEQYF
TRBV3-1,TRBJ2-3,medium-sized,CASSSPGLPQAQYF
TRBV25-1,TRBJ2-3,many,CASSRDREYTDTQYF
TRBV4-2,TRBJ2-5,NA,CASSQDNWGPETQYF